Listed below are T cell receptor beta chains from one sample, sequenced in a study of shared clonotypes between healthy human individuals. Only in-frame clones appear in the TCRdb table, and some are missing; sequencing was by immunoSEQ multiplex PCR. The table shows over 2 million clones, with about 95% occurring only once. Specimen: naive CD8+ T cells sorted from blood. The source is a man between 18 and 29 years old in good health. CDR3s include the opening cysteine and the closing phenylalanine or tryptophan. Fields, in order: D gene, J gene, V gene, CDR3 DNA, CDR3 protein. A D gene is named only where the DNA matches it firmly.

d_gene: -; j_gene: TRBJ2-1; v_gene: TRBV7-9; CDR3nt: TGTGCCAGCAGCTCCGTGGACAGTAGAAATGAGCAGTTCTTC; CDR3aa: CASSSVDSRNEQFF
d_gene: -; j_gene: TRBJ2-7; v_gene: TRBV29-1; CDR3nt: TGCAGCGTTGTGCGACATGGGGTCTACGAGCAGTACTTC; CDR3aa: CSVVRHGVYEQYF
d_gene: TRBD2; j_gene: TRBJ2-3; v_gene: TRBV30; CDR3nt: TGTGCCTGGAGTCCTTACAACGGACTAGCGGGGAAGGATACGCAGTATTTT; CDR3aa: CAWSPYNGLAGKDTQYF
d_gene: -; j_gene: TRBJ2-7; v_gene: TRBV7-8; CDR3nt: TGTGCCAGCAGCTTAGTTGTCCCCGGACGATCACTTCAGCAGTACTTC; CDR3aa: CASSLVVPGRSLQQYF
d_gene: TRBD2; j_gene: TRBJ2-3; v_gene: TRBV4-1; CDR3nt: TGCGCCAGCAGCCCGATCACTAGCGGAACGCAGTATTTT; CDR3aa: CASSPITSGTQYF
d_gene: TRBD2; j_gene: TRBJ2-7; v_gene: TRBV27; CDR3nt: TGTGCCAGCAGTCAGGGGGGACTAGCGAGCTACGAGCAGTACTTC; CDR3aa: CASSQGGLASYEQYF
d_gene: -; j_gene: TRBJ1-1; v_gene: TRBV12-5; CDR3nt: TGTGCTAGTGGAGCTGACAGCCCATTAGAAGCTTTCTTT; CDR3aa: CASGADSPLEAFF
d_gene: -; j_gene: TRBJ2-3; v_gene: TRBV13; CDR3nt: TGTGCCAGCAGCTTACGGGTCCTCTCTAGCACAGATACGCAGTATTTT; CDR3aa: CASSLRVLSSTDTQYF
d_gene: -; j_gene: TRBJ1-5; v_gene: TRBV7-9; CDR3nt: TGTGCCAGCAGCCCGCTGGACGGGTATAGCAATCAGCCCCAGCATTTT; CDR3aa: CASSPLDGYSNQPQHF
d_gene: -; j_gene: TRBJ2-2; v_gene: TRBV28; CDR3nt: TGTGCCAGCAGTTTAACGTTACAGGGGAACACCGGGGAGCTGTTTTTT; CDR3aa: CASSLTLQGNTGELFF
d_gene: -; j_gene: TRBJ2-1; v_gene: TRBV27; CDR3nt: TGTGCCAGTTGGCCGAGAAATTCCAACAATGAGCAGTTCTTC; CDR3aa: CASWPRNSNNEQFF
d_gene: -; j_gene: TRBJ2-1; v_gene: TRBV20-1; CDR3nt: TGCAGTGCTATATACTACAATGAGCAGTTCTTC; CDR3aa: CSAIYYNEQFF
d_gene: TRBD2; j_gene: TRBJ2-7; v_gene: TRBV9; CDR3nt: TGTGCCAGCAGCGTGGGACTAGCGGAGACCTACGAGCAGTACTTC; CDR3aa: CASSVGLAETYEQYF